Below are 9 T cell receptor beta chains sequenced from a single sample in a study of blood T cell repertoires in COVID-19. Here immunoSEQ multiplex PCR was the method, and the copy in TCRdb shows in-frame clones only, minus some. The sample has 150,000 to 200,000 clones; 88% are singletons. The sequencing input was PBMCs or T cells enriched from blood (not recorded which). The receptor source for this set is a woman aged 18-30 years who had recovered from COVID-19.

The sample holds one count of this clone. V usage is TRBV7-2 and J usage is TRBJ2-5, with a tentative D call TRBD1 (6 bases). Germline assignment: CDR1 SGHTA and CDR2 FQGNSA. The CDR3 is 15 residues long. Trimming pared 4 bases from V and 0 bases from J, leaving 12 bases between. This CDR3 reads CASSSRRTDQETQYF. In nucleotides, the CDR3 is TGTGCCAGCAGCTCCCGGCGGACAGACCAAGAGACCCAGTACTTC.

This sequence joins TRBV28 and TRBJ2-7; the match to TRBD2 covers 9 bases. CDR3 size: 14 residues. V shed 7 bases and J 0 bases; nucleotides not matched to a gene: 4. Germline CDR1 reads MDHEN; CDR2 reads SYDVKM. Here the CDR3 reads CASIDSGSSYEQYF. CDR3 nucleotide sequence: TGTGCCAGCATAGATAGCGGGAGCTCCTACGAGCAGTACTTC.

The genes are TRBV30 and TRBJ2-7; D might be TRBD1 (5 bases). Trimming took 2 bases from V and 5 from J, leaving 13 bases between them. The length of the CDR3 is 13 residues. Germline CDR1 GTSNPN, CDR2 SVGIG (reference sequence). The DNA of the CDR3 is TGTGCCTGGAGTCACACAGGATTCCACGAGCAGTACTTC. This encodes CAWSHTGFHEQYF.

The chain couples TRBV9 to TRBJ2-1; TRBD2 aligns across 10 bases. Losses at the gene ends were 3 bases for V and 8 bases for J; bases not matched to a gene: 11. The CDR3 runs to 16 residues. Germline-derived CDR1 and CDR2 are SGDLS and YYNGEE. CDR3 sequence: CASSDQRLAGIYEQFF. The CDR3 region has the DNA TGTGCCAGCAGCGATCAGCGACTAGCGGGTATTTATGAGCAGTTCTTC.

The rearrangement joins TRBV5-1 to TRBJ1-3, with D maybe TRBD1 (5 bases). The CDR3 spans 14 residues. Germline V gives CDR1 SGHRS, CDR2 YFSETQ. V was shortened by 4 bases and J by 7 bases, with 15 bases between the two germline ends. As DNA, the CDR3 is TGCGCCAGCAGCCCCCCCACGGGGGACAACACCATATATTTT. This sequence encodes CASSPPTGDNTIYF. Full variable domain (remainder filled in from reference TRBV5-1 and TRBJ1-3): KAGVTQTPRYLIKTRGQQVTLSCSPISGHRSVSWYQQTPGQGLQFLFEYFSETQRNKGNFPGRFSGRQFSNSRSEMNVSTLELGDSALYLCASSPPTGDNTIYFGEGSWLTVV.

The V gene is TRBV10-3, the J gene TRBJ2-1, with TRBD1 matching 10 bases. This CDR3 region has 12 residues. From germline, CDR1 is ENHRY and CDR2 SYGVKD. After removal of 10 bases from V and 7 bases from J, the junction contained 4 bases not matched to a gene. CDR3 sequence: CASGTGENEQFF. The CDR3 region has the DNA TGTGCCAGCGGGACAGGGGAAAATGAGCAGTTCTTC.

V and J are TRBV7-6 and TRBJ1-1, with no clear D. The CDR3 extends over 13 amino acids. Germline CDR1 and CDR2: SGHVS and FNYEAQ. V was pared by 2 bases and J by 1 base, with 5 bases between. The CDR3 DNA is TGTGCCAGCAGCTTATCAGAGAACACTGAAGCTTTCTTT. This codes for CASSLSENTEAFF.

The CDR3 spells CASRETRAATGELFF. The CDR3 coding sequence is TGTGCCAGCAGGGAAACCAGGGCGGCGACCGGGGAGCTGTTTTTT. V and J are TRBV2 and TRBJ2-2, with D possibly TRBD1 on 5 matching bases. V gave up 6 bases and J gave up 5 bases, with 16 bases separating them. The CDR3 is made up of 15 amino acids. CDR1 is SNHLY and CDR2 is FYNNEI in the germline V gene.

The V call is TRBV19, the J call TRBJ2-7, with TRBD1 as a possible D gene (6 bases). The CDR3 spans 15 residues. The germline gives CDR1 LNHDA, CDR2 SQIVND (reference sequence). Trimming removed 5 bases from V and 0 bases from J, with 14 bases in between. DNA of the CDR3: TGTGCCAGTAGTCCCCGGGACAAGTACTCCTACGAGCAGTACTTC. This encodes CASSPRDKYSYEQYF.